This T cell receptor beta chain appears in the sequencing data of a study of blood T cell repertoires in COVID-19. Study in general: Whether acute or convalescent, the COVID-19 samples came from the United States, Italy and Spain. T cells, B-cell-depleted T cells, or PBMCs supplied cDNA or gDNA.

Germline CDR1 and CDR2: SEHNR and FQNEAQ (reference sequence). This CDR3 contains 16 residues. Trimming cost V 1 base and J 8 bases, with 17 bases left between them. As processed by the authors: Reference gene primer amplification gave nucleated cell count estimates. Clones were sequenced by immunoSEQ multiplex PCR, and TCRdb holds only the in-frame ones, with some missing. Clone size and V and J calls were adopted from that table, with D and trimming inferred from the DNA. The sample carries about 160,000 clones, over 70% recorded once. Source material: peripheral blood. The TCR was taken from a woman older than 75 with active or convalescent COVID-19. This chain links TRBV7-9 with TRBJ1-4; the D is unclear. In DNA, the CDR3 is TGTGCCAGCAGCTTAGAGAGAGGCCTTACTGAGGAAAAACTGTTTTTT. It codes for CASSLERGLTEEKLFF.